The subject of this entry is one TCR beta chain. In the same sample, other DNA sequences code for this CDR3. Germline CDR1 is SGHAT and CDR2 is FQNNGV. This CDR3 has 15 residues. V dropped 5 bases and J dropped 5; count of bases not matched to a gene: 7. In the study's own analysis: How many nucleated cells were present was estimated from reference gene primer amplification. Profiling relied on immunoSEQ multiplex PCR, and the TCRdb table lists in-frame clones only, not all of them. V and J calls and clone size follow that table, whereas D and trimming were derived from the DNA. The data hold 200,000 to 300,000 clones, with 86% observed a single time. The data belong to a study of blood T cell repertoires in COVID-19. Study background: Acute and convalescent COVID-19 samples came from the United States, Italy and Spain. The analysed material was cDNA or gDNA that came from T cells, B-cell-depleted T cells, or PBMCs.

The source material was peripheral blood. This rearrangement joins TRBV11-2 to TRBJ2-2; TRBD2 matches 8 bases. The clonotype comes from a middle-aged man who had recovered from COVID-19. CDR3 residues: CASSLGLAGTGELFF. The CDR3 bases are TGTGCCAGCAGCCTAGGACTAGCAGGGACCGGGGAGCTGTTTTTT.